This record concerns one T cell receptor beta chain sequence. As yet, its antigen is unknown. The data derive from a study of cytomegalovirus exposure and HLA in healthy donors. Amplification used 60 Vbeta primers and 13 Jbeta primers. Using immunoSEQ multiplex PCR, the repertoire was profiled, and TCRdb retains in-frame clones only, with some absent. The sample holds under 150,000 clones, roughly two thirds seen once. Germline loops: CDR1 SGHRS, CDR2 YFSETQ. The V and J ends lost 2 bases and 3 bases respectively, with 18 bases between them. The CDR3 is 16 amino acids. General study points: In a later analysis, TCR beta V- and J-gene trimming showed a link to a missense DCLRE1C variant. Follow-up analysis found HLA locus-dependent TCR association rates, highest for DRB1 and lowest for HLA-C. Association with HLA alleles at 0.05 false discovery rate was found for around 17,000 TCR beta sequences in a later analysis.

The V and J genes are TRBV5-1 and TRBJ2-7, with a possible D match to TRBD2 (6 bases). The source material was PBMCs. The sequence derives from a man aged 30-40 years in good health and CMV-seropositive. The DNA of the CDR3 is TGCGCCAGCAGCTTCGGGTTAGCGGCACTTATCTACGAGCAGTACTTC. Translating gives CASSFGLAALIYEQYF.